This T cell receptor beta chain was recovered during a study of patients and donors after allogeneic stem cell transplantation. In this sample, this clonotype turned up many times. One entry per CDR3 protein, called by TCRdb with MiXCR from the RT-PCR reads. The sample lists about a million distinct CDR3 sequences; 18% were seen once. Per germline, CDR1 ENHRY and CDR2 SYGVKD. The CDR3 spans 15 residues. V lost 0 bases, J lost 4 bases, and 3 bases stayed unmatched. What was sequenced was blood, either unsorted or a sorted T cell fraction (not recorded which). V and J are TRBV10-3 and TRBJ1-5, with 7 positions matching TRBD1. The TCR was taken from a human donor who was either an allogeneic HSCT recipient or a stem cell or donor lymphocyte infusion donor (not recorded which). It is not recorded whose cells these are; they may come from a transplant donor. This chain's CDR3 is CAISESPGGNQPQHF. CDR3 coding DNA: TGTGCCATCAGTGAGTCGCCAGGGGGGAATCAGCCCCAGCATTTT.